The clone carrying this T cell receptor beta chain was seen many times. Its antigen is unknown. The data originate from a study of neurological immune-mediated disorders. Study-level findings and limits: HTLV-1-associated myelopathy had the most TCR clonal expansion, while multiple sclerosis had the least, a level that fell below healthy controls.

There are 12 residues in the CDR3. Germline CDR1 SQVTM, CDR2 ANQGSEA. Trimming removed 5 bases from V and 1 base from J, with 9 bases in between. TCRdb passed the 5' RACE reads through MiXCR, listing each CDR3 protein once. The top ten clones hold about 8.1% of a sample with some 29,000 distinct CDR3 sequences, approximately 6.6% of them seen once. The sequenced sample consisted of PBMCs. This sequence originates from a woman in her forties or fifties in good health. V is TRBV29-1 and J is TRBJ2-7; D remains ambiguous. The CDR3 region has the DNA TGCAGCGTTAGGGTGGGATCCTACGAGCAGTACTTC. This sequence encodes CSVRVGSYEQYF.